The sequence of this T cell receptor beta chain was determined in a study of tumor-infiltrating lymphocytes in primary liver carcinoma. Study findings and constraints: Tumor-adjacent and tumor-blood pairs shared a smaller degree of overlap than tumor region pairs. Blood fell significantly below tumors in its top-250-clone fraction (p = 0.039).

About this clonotype: The antigen is undetermined.

Unsorted whole blood supplied the blood RNA, and germline DNA was isolated too. cDNA specific to TCR beta was made from 450 to 500 ng of total RNA, with a constant-region primer employed for priming. TCR beta libraries came from three nested multiplex PCR rounds using slightly modified ARM-PCR. Use of TRBV1-TRBV30 forward primers with a C-beta reverse primer characterized the first two PCR rounds, which lasted about 10 cycles each. TCRdb re-derived calls from the multiplex PCR reads in MiXCR, one entry per CDR3 protein. This sample has 320,000 or so distinct CDR3 sequences; roughly 60% occur once, and the top ten carry approximately 9%. Trimming took 5 bases from V and 8 from J, leaving 13 bases between them. CDR1 is SEHNR, CDR2 FQNEAQ, per germline (reference sequence). CDR3 length equals 14 residues.

The chain is built from TRBV7-9 and TRBJ2-6; D is ambiguous. The sample comprised peripheral blood. This clonotype was obtained from a man aged 35 to 55 with primary liver carcinoma and hepatitis B virus infection. This CDR3 reads CASSPSWVSNVLTF. CDR3 coding DNA: TGTGCCAGCAGCCCTAGTTGGGTATCCAACGTCCTGACTTTC.